This T cell receptor (beta chain) comes out of a study of T cells in Graves' hyperthyroidism and ophthalmopathy. General study findings and limits: Ophthalmopathy was distinguished from stable hyperthyroidism by 13 V-J signatures. In validation, the model predicted ophthalmopathy. These predictions came a median approximately 6.5 months before onset.

CDR1 is SGHTA and CDR2 is FQGNSA in the germline V gene. This CDR3 has 13 residues. V gave up 8 bases and J gave up 6 bases, with 17 bases separating them. Diagnosis rested on symptoms, serum thyroxine and TRAb, thyroid ultrasound, and orbital computed tomography. RNA transcripts provided the source from which TCR beta CDR3 regions were amplified. Initially, a first-round RT-PCR of the TCR CDR3 employed the HTBI primer set. TCRdb passed the multiplex PCR reads through MiXCR, listing each CDR3 protein once. The data contain 550,000 to 700,000 distinct CDR3 sequences, under 60% of them singletons. The sample holds many counts of this clonotype. Its target is not known.

This clonotype was obtained from an adult woman with Graves' disease, either hyperthyroidism or ophthalmopathy (not recorded which). The chain couples TRBV7-2 to TRBJ2-7; the D gene is possibly TRBD1 (5 bases). Sequencing was performed on peripheral blood or thyroid tissue (not recorded which). DNA for the CDR3: TGTGCCAGCGAAGGGGCCAGTCAAGTCGAGCAGTACTTC. This translates into CASEGASQVEQYF.